The sequence of this T cell receptor beta chain was determined in a study of T cell responses to AZD1222 COVID-19 vaccine. Libraries were prepared by immunoSEQ multiplex PCR; TCRdb keeps only in-frame clonotypes and omits some of them. The sample yields around 80,000 clones, approximately 92% seen once. General study points: Reportedly, nearly half the spike-specific TCRs target unmutated variant regions. The CD4 TCRs associated with vaccination extended across spike and predominated at 160-218 and 743-854. Females outnumbered males among donors, who were mostly white British; clonal diversity was possibly underestimated. Just a handful of AZD1222 recipients were seropositive at baseline.

Note on this clone: No antigen is known for it.

After removal of 6 bases from V and 2 bases from J, the junction contained 8 bases not matched to a gene. CDR1 and CDR2 from the germline V gene are ENHRY and SYGVKD. There are 16 residues in the CDR3. The chain carries TRBV10-3 and TRBJ2-3; 10 bases align to TRBD2. The origin of this receptor is an adult who received the AZD1222 COVID-19 vaccine. The sequencing here drew on peripheral blood, taken 28 days after the second AZD1222 dose. CDR3 in amino acids: CAIRKPLAGFTDTQYF. The CDR3 coding sequence is TGTGCCATCAGAAAACCACTAGCGGGATTCACAGATACGCAGTATTTT.